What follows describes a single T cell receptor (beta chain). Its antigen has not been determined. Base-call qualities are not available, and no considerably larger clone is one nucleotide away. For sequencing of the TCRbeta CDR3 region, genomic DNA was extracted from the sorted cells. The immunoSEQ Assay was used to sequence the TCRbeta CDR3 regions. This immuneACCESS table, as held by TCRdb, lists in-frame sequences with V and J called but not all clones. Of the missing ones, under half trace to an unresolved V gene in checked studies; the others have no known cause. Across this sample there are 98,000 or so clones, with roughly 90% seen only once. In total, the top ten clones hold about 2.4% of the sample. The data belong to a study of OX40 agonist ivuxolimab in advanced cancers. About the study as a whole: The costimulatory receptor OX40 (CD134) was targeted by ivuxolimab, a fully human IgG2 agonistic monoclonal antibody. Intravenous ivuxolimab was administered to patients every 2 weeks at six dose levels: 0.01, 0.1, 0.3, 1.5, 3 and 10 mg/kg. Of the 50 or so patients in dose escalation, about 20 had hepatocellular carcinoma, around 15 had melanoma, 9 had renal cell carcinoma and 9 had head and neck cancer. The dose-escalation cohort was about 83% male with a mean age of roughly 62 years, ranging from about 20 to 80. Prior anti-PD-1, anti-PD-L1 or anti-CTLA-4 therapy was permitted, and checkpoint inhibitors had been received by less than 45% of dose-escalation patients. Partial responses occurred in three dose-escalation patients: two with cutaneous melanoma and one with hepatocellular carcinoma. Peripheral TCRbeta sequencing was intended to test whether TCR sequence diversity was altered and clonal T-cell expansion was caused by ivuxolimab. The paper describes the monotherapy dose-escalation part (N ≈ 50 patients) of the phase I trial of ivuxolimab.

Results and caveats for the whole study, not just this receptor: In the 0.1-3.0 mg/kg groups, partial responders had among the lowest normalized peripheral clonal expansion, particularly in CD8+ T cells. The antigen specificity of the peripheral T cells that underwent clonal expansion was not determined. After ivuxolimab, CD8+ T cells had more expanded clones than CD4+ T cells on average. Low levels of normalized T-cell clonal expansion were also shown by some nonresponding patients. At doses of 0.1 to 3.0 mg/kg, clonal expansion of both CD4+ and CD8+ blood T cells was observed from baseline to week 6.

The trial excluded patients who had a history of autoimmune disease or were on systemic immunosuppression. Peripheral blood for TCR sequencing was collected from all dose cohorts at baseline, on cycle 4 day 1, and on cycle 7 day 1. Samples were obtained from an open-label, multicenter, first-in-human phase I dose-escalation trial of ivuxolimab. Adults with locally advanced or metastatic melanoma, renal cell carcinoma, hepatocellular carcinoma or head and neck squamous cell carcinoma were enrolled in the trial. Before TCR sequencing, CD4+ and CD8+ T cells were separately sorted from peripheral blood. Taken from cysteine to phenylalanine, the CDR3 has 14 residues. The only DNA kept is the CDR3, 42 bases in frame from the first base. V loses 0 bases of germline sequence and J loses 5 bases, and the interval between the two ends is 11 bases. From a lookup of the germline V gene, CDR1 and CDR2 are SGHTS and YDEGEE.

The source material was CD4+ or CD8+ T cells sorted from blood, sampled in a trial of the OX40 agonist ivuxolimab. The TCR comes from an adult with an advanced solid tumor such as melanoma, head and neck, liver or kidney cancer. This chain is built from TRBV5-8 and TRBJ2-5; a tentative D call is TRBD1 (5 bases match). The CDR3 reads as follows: CASSLGAGIETQYF. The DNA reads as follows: TGTGCCAGCAGCTTGGGGGCAGGGATTGAGACCCAGTACTTC.